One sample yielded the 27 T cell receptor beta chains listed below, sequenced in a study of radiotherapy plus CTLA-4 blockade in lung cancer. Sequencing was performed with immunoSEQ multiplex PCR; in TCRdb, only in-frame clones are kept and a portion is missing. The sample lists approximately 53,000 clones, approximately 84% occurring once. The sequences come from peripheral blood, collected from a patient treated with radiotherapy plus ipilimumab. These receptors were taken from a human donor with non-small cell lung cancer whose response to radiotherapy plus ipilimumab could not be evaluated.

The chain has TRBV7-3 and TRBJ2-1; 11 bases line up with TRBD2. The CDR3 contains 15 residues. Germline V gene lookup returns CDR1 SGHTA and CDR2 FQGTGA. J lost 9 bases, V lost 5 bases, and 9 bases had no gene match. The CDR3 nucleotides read TGTGCCAGCAGCGACACTCTAGCGGGAGGTCGTGAGCAGTTCTTC. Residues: CASSDTLAGGREQFF. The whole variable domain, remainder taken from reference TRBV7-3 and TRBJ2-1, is GAGVSQTPSNKVTEKGKYVELRCDPISGHTALYWYRQSLGQGPEFLIYFQGTGAADDSGLPNDRFFAVRPEGSVSTLKIQRTERGDSAVYLCASSDTLAGGREQFFGPGTRLTVL.

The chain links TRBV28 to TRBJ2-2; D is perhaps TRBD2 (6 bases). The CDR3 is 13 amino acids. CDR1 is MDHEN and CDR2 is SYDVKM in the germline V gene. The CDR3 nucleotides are TGTGCAAAACGGAGGGGGAACACCGGGGAGCTGTTTTTT. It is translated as CAKRRGNTGELFF.

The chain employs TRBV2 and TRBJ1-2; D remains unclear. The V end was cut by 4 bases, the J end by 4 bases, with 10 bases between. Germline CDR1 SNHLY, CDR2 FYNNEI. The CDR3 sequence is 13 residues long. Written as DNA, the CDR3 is TGTGCCAGCAGTGTAGGCGGGTCCTATGGCTACACCTTC. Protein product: CASSVGGSYGYTF.

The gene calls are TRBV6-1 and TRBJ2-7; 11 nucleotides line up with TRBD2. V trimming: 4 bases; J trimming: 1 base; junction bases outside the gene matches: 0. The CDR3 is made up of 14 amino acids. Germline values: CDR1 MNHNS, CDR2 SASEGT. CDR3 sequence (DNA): TGTGCCAGCAGTGGACTAGCGGGATCCTACGAGCAGTACTTC. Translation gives CASSGLAGSYEQYF.

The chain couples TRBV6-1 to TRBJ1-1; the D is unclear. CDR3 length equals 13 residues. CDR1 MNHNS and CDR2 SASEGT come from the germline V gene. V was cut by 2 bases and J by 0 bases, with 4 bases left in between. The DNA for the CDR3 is TGTGCCAGCAGTGAACCGTTGAACACTGAAGCTTTCTTT. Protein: CASSEPLNTEAFF.

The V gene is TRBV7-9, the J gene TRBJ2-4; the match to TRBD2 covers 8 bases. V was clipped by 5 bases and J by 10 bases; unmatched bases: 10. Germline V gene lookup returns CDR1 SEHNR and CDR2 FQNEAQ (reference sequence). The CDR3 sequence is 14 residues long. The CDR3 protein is CASSREREKWIQYF. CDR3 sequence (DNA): TGTGCCAGCAGCAGGGAGCGGGAGAAATGGATTCAGTACTTC.

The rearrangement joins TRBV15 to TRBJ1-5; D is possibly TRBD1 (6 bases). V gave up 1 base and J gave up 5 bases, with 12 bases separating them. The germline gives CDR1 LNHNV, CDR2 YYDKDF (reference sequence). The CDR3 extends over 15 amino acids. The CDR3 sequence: CATSRGRQDDQPQHF. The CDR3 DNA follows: TGTGCCACCAGCAGAGGCAGACAGGACGATCAGCCCCAGCATTTT. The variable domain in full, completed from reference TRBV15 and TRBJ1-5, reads DAMVIQNPRYQVTQFGKPVTLSCSQTLNHNVMYWYQQKSSQAPKLLFHYYDKDFNNEADTPDNFQSRRPNTSFCFLDIRSPGLGDTAMYLCATSRGRQDDQPQHFGDGTRLSIL.

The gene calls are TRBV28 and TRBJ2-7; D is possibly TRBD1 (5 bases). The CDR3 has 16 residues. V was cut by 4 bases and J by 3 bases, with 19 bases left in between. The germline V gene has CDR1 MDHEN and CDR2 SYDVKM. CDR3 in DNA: TGTGCCAGCAGTTACATATCACAGGTAGGATACTACGAGCAGTACTTC. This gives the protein CASSYISQVGYYEQYF.

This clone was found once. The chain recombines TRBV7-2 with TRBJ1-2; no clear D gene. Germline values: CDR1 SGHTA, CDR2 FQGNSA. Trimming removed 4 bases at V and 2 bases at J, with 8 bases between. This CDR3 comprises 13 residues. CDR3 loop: CASSSQPNYGYTF. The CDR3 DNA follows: TGTGCCAGCAGCTCACAGCCCAACTATGGCTACACCTTC.

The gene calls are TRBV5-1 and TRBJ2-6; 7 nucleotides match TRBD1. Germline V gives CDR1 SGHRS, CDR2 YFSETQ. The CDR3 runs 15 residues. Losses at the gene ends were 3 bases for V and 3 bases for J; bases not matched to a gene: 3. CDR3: CASSSDRVGANVLTF. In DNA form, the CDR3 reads TGCGCCAGCAGCTCTGACAGGGTTGGGGCCAACGTCCTGACTTTC.

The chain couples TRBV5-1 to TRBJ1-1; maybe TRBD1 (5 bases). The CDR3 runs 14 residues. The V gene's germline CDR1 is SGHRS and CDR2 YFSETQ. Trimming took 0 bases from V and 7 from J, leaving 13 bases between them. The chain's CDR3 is CASSLVPGEYEAFF. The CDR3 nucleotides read TGCGCCAGCAGCTTGGTCCCGGGGGAATATGAAGCTTTCTTT.

CDR3 nucleotide sequence: TGCGCCAGCAGGCCACCGGGACTAGCGGGAGCCGGGGAGCTGTTTTTT. Its protein is CASRPPGLAGAGELFF. V is TRBV5-1 and J is TRBJ2-2; TRBD2 matches at 14 bases. V trimming: 5 bases; J trimming: 6 bases; junction bases outside the gene matches: 6. Germline values: CDR1 SGHRS, CDR2 YFSETQ. This CDR3 is 16 amino acids long.

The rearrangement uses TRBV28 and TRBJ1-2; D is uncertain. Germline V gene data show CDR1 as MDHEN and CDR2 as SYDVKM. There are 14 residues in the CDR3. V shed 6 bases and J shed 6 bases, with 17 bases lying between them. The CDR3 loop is CASSLITGGNGYTF. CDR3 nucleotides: TGTGCCAGCAGCCTTATAACGGGAGGGAATGGCTACACCTTC.

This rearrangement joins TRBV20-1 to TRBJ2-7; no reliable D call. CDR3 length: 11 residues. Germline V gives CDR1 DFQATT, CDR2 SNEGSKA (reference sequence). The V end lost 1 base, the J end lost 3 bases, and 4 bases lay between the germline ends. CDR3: CSARGGYEQYF. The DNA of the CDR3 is TGCAGTGCTAGAGGAGGCTACGAGCAGTACTTC.

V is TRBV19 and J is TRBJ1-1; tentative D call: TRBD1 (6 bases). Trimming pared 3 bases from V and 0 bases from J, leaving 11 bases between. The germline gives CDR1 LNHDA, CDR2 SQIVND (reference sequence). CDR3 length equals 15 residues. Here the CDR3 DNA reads TGTGCCAGTAGTATGGGGACACCCGTGAACACTGAAGCTTTCTTT. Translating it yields CASSMGTPVNTEAFF.

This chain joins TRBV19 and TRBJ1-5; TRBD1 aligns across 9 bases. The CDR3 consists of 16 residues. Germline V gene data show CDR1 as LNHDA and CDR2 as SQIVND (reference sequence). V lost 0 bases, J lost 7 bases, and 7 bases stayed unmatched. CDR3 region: CASSIDHTGGRQPQHF. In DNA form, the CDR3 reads TGTGCCAGTAGTATAGACCATACAGGGGGCAGACAGCCCCAGCATTTT. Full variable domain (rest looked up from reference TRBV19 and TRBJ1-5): DGGITQSPKYLFRKEGQNVTLSCEQNLNHDAMYWYRQDPGQGLRLIYYSQIVNDFQKGDIAEGYSVSREKKESFPLTVTSAQKNPTAFYLCASSIDHTGGRQPQHFGDGTRLSIL.

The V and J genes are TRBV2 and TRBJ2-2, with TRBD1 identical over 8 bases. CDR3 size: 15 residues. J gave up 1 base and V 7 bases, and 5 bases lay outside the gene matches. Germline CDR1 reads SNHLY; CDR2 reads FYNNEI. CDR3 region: CASNAGTGNTGELFF. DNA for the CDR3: TGTGCCAGCAATGCCGGGACAGGGAACACCGGGGAGCTGTTTTTT.

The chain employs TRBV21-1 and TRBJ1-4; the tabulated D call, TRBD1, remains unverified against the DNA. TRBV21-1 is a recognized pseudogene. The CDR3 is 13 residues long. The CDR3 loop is CAIETELNEKLFF. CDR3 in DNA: TGTGCCATCGAGACAGAACTTAATGAAAAACTGTTTTTT.

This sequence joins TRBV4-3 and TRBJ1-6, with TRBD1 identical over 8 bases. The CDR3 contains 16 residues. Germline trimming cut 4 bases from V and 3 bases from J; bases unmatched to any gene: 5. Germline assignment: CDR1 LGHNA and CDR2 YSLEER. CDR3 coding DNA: TGCGCCAGCAGCCCTCAGACAGGGGACTATAATTCACCCCTCCACTTT. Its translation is CASSPQTGDYNSPLHF.

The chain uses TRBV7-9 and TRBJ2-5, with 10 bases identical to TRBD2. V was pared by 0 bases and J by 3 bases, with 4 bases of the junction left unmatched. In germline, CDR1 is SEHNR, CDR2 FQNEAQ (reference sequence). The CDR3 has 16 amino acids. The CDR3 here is CASSLAGLAGEETQYF. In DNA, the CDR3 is TGTGCCAGCAGCTTAGCCGGTCTAGCGGGGGAAGAGACCCAGTACTTC.

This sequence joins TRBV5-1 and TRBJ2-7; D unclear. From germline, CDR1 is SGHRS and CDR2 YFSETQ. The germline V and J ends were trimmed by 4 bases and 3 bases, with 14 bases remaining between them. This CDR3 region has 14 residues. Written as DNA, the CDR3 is TGCGCCAGCAGCCCTATTCCGGGTTTCTACGAGCAGTACTTC. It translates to CASSPIPGFYEQYF.

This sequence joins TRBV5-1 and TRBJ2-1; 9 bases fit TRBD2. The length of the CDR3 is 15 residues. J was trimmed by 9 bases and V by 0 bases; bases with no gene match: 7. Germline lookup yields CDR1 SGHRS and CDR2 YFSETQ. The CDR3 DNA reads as TGCGCCAGCAGCTTGGTGGTTAGCGGGGGTGGTGAGCAGTTCTTC. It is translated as CASSLVVSGGGEQFF.

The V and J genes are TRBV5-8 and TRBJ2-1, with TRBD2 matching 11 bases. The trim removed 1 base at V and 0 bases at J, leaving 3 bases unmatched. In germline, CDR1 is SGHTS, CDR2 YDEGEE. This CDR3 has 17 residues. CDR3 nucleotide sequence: TGTGCCAGCAGCTTGTTTACTAGCGGGAGCTCCTACAATGAGCAGTTCTTC. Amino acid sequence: CASSLFTSGSSYNEQFF.

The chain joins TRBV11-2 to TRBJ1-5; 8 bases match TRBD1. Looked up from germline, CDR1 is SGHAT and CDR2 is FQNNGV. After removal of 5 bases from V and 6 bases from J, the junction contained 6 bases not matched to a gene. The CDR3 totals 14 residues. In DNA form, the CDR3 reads TGTGCCAGCAGCGAAGGACAGGGAGGTCAGCCCCAGCATTTT. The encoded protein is CASSEGQGGQPQHF.

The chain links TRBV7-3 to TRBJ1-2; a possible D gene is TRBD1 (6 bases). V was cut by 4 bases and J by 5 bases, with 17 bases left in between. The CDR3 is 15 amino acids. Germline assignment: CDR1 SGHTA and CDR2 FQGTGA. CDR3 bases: TGTGCCAGCAGCTCCTCAGGGGAAAACCTTTATGGCTACACCTTC. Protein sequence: CASSSSGENLYGYTF.

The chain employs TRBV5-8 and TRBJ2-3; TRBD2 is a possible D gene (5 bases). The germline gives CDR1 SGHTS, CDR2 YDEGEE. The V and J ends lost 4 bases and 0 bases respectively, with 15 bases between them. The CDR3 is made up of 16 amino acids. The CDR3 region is CASSDPGGPSTDTQYF. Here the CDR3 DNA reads TGTGCCAGCAGCGACCCTGGCGGGCCTAGCACAGATACGCAGTATTTT. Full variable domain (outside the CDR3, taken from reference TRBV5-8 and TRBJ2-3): EAGVTQSPTHLIKTRGQQATLRCSPISGHTSVYWYQQALGLGLQFLLWYDEGEERNRGNFPPRFSGRQFPNYSSELNVNALELEDSALYLCASSDPGGPSTDTQYFGPGTRLTVL.

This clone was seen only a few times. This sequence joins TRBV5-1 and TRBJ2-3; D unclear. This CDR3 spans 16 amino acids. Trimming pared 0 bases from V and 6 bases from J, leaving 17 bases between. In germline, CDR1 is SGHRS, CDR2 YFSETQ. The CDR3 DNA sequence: TGCGCCAGCAGCTTGGCAGCCCAGGCAGCAGCCGATACGCAGTATTTT. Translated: CASSLAAQAAADTQYF.